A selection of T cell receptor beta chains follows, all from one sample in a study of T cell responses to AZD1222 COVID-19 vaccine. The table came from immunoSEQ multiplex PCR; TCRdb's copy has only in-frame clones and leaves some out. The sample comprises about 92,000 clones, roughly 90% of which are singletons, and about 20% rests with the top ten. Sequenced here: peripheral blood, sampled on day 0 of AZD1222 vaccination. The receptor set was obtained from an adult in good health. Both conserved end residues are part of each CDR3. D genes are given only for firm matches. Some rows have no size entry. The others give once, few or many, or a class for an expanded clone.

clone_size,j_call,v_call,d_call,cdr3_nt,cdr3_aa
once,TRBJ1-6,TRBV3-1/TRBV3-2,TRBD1,TGTGCCAGCAGCCCGCTAGGGACAGGGGATAATTCACCCCTCCACTTT,CASSPLGTGDNSPLHF
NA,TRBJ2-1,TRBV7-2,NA,TGTGCCAGCAGCTTAGATCAATGGACAAACAATGAGCAGTTCTTC,CASSLDQWTNNEQFF
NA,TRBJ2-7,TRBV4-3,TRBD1,TGCGCCAGCAGCCAAGACCAGGGGGCATTCTACGAGCAGTACTTC,CASSQDQGAFYEQYF
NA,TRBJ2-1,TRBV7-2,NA,TGTGCCAGCAGCTTAGCCGGACATCTTGAGCAGTTCTTC,CASSLAGHLEQFF
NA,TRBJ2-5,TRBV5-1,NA,TGCGCCAGCAGCCAGCGCCTAACCGGAGGGGCCCAGTACTTC,CASSQRLTGGAQYF
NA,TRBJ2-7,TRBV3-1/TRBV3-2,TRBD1,TGTGCCAGCAGCTCTCGGACAGGGGGTGGCGAGCAGTACTTC,CASSSRTGGGEQYF
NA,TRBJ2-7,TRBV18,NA,TGTGCCAGCTCACCACCCGCAGGGGTGGACGAGCAGTACTTC,CASSPPAGVDEQYF
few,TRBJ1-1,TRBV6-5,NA,TGTGCCAGCAGTTACAGGGGGACGAACACTGAAGCTTTCTTT,CASSYRGTNTEAFF
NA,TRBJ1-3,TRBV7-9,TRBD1,TGTGCCAGCAGCCGAGACAGGGTATCCGGAAACACCATATATTTT,CASSRDRVSGNTIYF
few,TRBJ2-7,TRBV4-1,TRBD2,TGCGCCAGCAGCTACGGGGGGAGAGAGCAGTACTTC,CASSYGGREQYF
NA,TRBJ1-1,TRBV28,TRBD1,TGTGCCAGCAGTCCGGGGACAGGGAAGGGTAACACTGAAGCTTTCTTT,CASSPGTGKGNTEAFF
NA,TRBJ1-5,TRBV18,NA,TGTGCCAGCTCTCTTGGACGCACTTTTAGCAATCAGCCCCAGCATTTT,CASSLGRTFSNQPQHF
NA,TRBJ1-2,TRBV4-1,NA,TGCGCCAGCAGCCAAGGATCGAAGGGCCGGGGCGGTGGCTACACCTTC,CASSQGSKGRGGGYTF
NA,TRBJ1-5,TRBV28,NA,TGTGCCAGCAGAACCTCGCCATGGGGGGGTCATGGGCAGCCCCAGCATTTT,CASRTSPWGGHGQPQHF
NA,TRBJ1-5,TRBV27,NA,TGTGCCAGCAGGAAAGCAGGGGACAATCAGCCCCAGCATTTT,CASRKAGDNQPQHF
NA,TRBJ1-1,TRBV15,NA,TGTGCCACCAGCAGAGTCCACGGGAACACTGAAGCTTTCTTT,CATSRVHGNTEAFF
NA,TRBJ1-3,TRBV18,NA,TGTGCCAGCTCACCGAGGGGGGACAACACCATATATTTT,CASSPRGDNTIYF
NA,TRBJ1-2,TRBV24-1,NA,TGTGCCACCAGTGATTTGAAGTTTTATGGCTACACCTTC,CATSDLKFYGYTF
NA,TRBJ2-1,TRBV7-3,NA,TGTGCCAGCAGCCCCCCCGGATCCTACAATGAGCAGTTCTTC,CASSPPGSYNEQFF
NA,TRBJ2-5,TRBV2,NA,TGTGCCAGCAGTGAAGGGGCAGAAGAGACCCAGTACTTC,CASSEGAEETQYF
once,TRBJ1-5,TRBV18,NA,TGTGCCAGCTCACCACTAGGTCAGGGGTTTCAGCCCCAGCATTTT,CASSPLGQGFQPQHF
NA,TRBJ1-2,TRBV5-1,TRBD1,TGCGCCAGCAGCTTGGGTGACAGGGGCGGCTACACCTTC,CASSLGDRGGYTF
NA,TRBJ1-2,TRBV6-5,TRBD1,TGTGCCAGCAGAAAAGACAGGGACTATGGCTACACCTTC,CASRKDRDYGYTF
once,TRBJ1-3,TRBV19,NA,TGTGCCAGTAGTACAGGGGCCTCTGGAAACACCATATATTTT,CASSTGASGNTIYF
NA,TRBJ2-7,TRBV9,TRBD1,TGTGCCAGCAGCGTAGCACAGGGGGCGATTTACGAGCAGTACTTC,CASSVAQGAIYEQYF
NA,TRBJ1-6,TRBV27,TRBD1,TGTGCCAGCAGTAGACAGGGCCCTTCACCCCTCCACTTT,CASSRQGPSPLHF
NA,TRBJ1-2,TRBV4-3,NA,TGCGCCAGCAGCCAAGGGGAGGGTCTTAACTATGGCTACACCTTC,CASSQGEGLNYGYTF
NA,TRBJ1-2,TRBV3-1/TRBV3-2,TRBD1,TGTGCCAGCAGCCAAGATAGGGGGCGCGGGCCATTAAGAGATGGCTACACCTTC,CASSQDRGRGPLRDGYTF
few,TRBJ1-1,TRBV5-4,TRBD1,TGTGCCAGCAGCTTGCAAGGGGGCAAGGCTTTCTTT,CASSLQGGKAFF
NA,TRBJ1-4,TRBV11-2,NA,TGTGCCAGCAGCTCGAGTCGAAGGACGGAATATGAAAAACTGTTTTTT,CASSSSRRTEYEKLFF
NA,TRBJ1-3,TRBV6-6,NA,TGTGCCAGCATGGAATTCTCTGGAAACACCATATATTTT,CASMEFSGNTIYF
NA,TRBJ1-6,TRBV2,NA,TGTGCCAGCAACATGGGGTCTTCACCCCTCCACTTT,CASNMGSSPLHF
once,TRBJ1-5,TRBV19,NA,TGTGCCAGTAGTATCTCCCTTAATCAGCCCCAGCATTTT,CASSISLNQPQHF
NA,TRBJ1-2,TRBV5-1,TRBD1,TGCGCCAGCCGACCCGGGACAGGGGCCTTCTATGGCTACACCTTC,CASRPGTGAFYGYTF
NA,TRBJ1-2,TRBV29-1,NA,TGCAGCGTATTCACCGGCCCCAACTATGGCTACACCTTC,CSVFTGPNYGYTF
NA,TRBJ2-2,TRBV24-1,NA,TGTGCCACCAGTGACTCCGGCTCCGGGGAGCTGTTTTTT,CATSDSGSGELFF
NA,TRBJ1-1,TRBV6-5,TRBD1,TGTGCCAGTACCTTTACAGGGGGCCGGACTGAAGCTTTCTTT,CASTFTGGRTEAFF
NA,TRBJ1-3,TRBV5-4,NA,TGTGCCAGCAGCGACAGGTTATTTGGAAACACCATATATTTT,CASSDRLFGNTIYF
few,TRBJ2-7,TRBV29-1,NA,TGCAGCGTTGAGAGCCGGGACTACGAGCAGTACTTC,CSVESRDYEQYF
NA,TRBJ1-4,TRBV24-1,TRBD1,TGTGCCACCAGTGATCTTCGACAGGGTCGTGAAAAACTGTTTTTT,CATSDLRQGREKLFF
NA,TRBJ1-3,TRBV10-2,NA,TGCGCCAGCAGACAGGGCTCTGGAAACACCATATATTTT,CASRQGSGNTIYF
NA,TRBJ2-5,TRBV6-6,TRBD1,TGTGCCAGCAGACGACAGGGTACGGAGACCCAGTACTTC,CASRRQGTETQYF
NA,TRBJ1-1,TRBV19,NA,TGTGCCAGTAGCGACGGAACGAACACTGAAGCTTTCTTT,CASSDGTNTEAFF
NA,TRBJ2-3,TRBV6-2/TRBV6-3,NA,TGTGCCAGCAGTTATTTGAGCGGAGTTCCTAGCACAGATACGCAGTATTTT,CASSYLSGVPSTDTQYF
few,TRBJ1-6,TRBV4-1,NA,TGCGCCAGCAGCCAAGAGGAGAGCTCCTATAATTCACCCCTCCACTTT,CASSQEESSYNSPLHF